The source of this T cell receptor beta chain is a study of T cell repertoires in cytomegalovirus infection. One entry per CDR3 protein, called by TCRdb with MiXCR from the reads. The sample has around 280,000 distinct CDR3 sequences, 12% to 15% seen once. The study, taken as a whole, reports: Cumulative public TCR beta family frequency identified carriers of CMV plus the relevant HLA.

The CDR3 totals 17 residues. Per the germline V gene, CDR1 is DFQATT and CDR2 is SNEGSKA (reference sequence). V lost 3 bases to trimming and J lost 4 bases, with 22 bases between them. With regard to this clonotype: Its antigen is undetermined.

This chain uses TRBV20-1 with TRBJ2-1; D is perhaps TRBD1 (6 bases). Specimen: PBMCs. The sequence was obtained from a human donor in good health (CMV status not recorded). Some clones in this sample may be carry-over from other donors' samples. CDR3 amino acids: CSASRSPRRGGYNEQFF. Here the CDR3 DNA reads TGCAGTGCTAGTCGCTCCCCTAGGAGAGGGGGATACAATGAGCAGTTCTTC.